The 31 T cell receptor beta chains in this list originate from one sample, sequenced in a study of Graves' ophthalmopathy and Graves' hyperthyroidism. The authors amplified TCR beta CDR3 regions, and they did so from RNA transcripts for repertoire sequencing. Scientists carried out first-round RT-PCR using HTBI primers and then a second-round multiplex PCR. TCRdb passed the multiplex PCR reads through MiXCR, listing each CDR3 protein once. The sample has approximately 500,000 distinct CDR3 sequences; roughly an eighth are singletons. The sample was blood. These receptors all stem from a woman younger than 45 with Graves' ophthalmopathy.

This clonotype has ten or more counts. V and J are TRBV6-1 and TRBJ2-5; 11 bases are shared with TRBD1. Germline V CDR1 and CDR2: MNHNS, SASEGT. The CDR3 sequence is 13 residues long. The junction had 9 bases not matched to a gene; V was cut back by 6 bases and J by 12 bases. This CDR3 reads CASRSGQGVMEYF. The CDR3, as DNA: TGTGCCAGCAGATCGGGACAGGGGGTAATGGAGTACTTC.

This clonotype showed up just a few times. The chain joins TRBV9 to TRBJ2-5, with 7 bases aligning to TRBD2. This CDR3 has 15 residues. Losses at the gene ends were 0 bases for V and 2 bases for J; bases not matched to a gene: 4. Germline lookup yields CDR1 SGDLS and CDR2 YYNGEE. CDR3 residues: CASSVGGGVQETQYF. For the CDR3, the DNA is TGTGCCAGCAGCGTAGGCGGGGGAGTACAAGAGACCCAGTACTTC.

This clonotype was seen many times. This chain connects TRBV7-8 to TRBJ2-5; tentatively, D is TRBD2 (6 bases). This CDR3 has 18 residues. Germline V CDR1 and CDR2: SGHVS, FQNEAQ. Trimming took off 8 bases at V and 3 bases at J, with 28 bases between the two ends. CDR3 region: CASVFSGGSPQIKETQYF. CDR3 DNA: TGTGCCAGCGTGTTTTCTGGGGGGAGTCCCCAAATCAAAGAGACCCAGTACTTC. Full variable domain (outside the CDR3, taken from reference TRBV7-8 and TRBJ2-5): GAGVSQSPRYKVAKRGQDVALRCDPISGHVSLFWYQQALGQGPEFLTYFQNEAQLDKSGLPSDRFFAERPEGSVSTLKIQRTQQEDSAVYLCASVFSGGSPQIKETQYFGPGTRLLVL.

On this clonotype itself: A much larger clone differs from this one at a single base, so this may be a read error. The chain links TRBV10-3 to TRBJ1-1; the D gene is possibly TRBD1 (6 bases). The V gene's germline CDR1 is ENHRY and CDR2 SYGVKD. This CDR3 is built from 13 residues. This CDR3 reads CAITPGRGTEPFF. The CDR3 nucleotides read TGTGCCATCACTCCTGGCAGGGGCACTGAACCTTTCTTT.

This clonotype was counted at least ten times. The gene calls are TRBV13 and TRBJ2-7; perhaps TRBD2 as D (5 bases). Germline V gene sequence: CDR1 PRHDT, CDR2 FYEKMQ (reference sequence). The CDR3 loop spans 14 amino acids. The germline V and J ends were trimmed by 7 bases and 2 bases, with 15 bases remaining between them. CDR3 sequence (DNA): TGTGCCAGCACCTTGCGGGTCCGACCCTACGAGCAGTACTTC. Translation gives CASTLRVRPYEQYF.

The chain combines TRBV13 with TRBJ1-1; no definite D call. The V end was cut by 4 bases, the J end by 7 bases, with 10 bases between. Germline CDR1 PRHDT, CDR2 FYEKMQ (reference sequence). The length of the CDR3 is 12 residues. CDR3 DNA: TGTGCCAGCAGCTCATCCCCCAGTGAAGCTTTCTTT. It codes for CASSSSPSEAFF.

Many counts were recorded for this clonotype. The gene calls are TRBV2 and TRBJ1-3; D perhaps matches TRBD1 (5 bases). V lost 4 bases and J lost 0, with 13 bases in between. The CDR3 totals 16 residues. The germline V gene has CDR1 SNHLY and CDR2 FYNNEI. CDR3 coding DNA: TGTGCCAGCAGTGCCGGCCGTGGGGGCTCTGGAAACACCATATATTTT. Translated: CASSAGRGGSGNTIYF.

In its sample, this clonotype was seen many times. CDR3: CASSEGSPQHF. CDR3 DNA sequence: TGTGCCAGCAGTGAGGGGTCGCCCCAGCATTTT. The chain recombines TRBV6-1 with TRBJ1-5; D not resolved. This CDR3 region has 11 residues. CDR1 is MNHNS and CDR2 is SASEGT in the germline V gene. Trimming took off 3 bases at V and 9 bases at J, with 6 bases between the two ends.

This clonotype turned up a few times. This may be a read error: a much more frequent sequence differs by one nucleotide. This chain uses TRBV12-3 or TRBV12-4 with TRBJ1-3; D uncertain. The CDR3 covers 14 residues. The CDR3 DNA sequence: TGTGCCAGCAGCCGTTTCCCTTCTGGAAACACCATACATTTT. Its translation: CASSRFPSGNTIHF.

This clonotype was observed a handful of times. The gene calls are TRBV12-3 or TRBV12-4 and TRBJ2-7; TRBD2 agrees at 11 bases. The CDR3 spans 12 residues. V shed 5 bases and J 9 bases; nucleotides not matched to a gene: 3. The CDR3 sequence: CASSPGLAVQYF. The CDR3 coding sequence is TGTGCCAGCAGTCCGGGACTAGCGGTGCAGTACTTC.

This clonotype was detected many times. The chain carries TRBV29-1 and TRBJ1-2; TRBD1 matches at 7 bases. The CDR3 is 13 residues long. V was pared by 6 bases and J by 6 bases, with 10 bases of the junction left unmatched. CDR1 and CDR2 (germline): SQVTM, ANQGSEA. Here the CDR3 reads CSVEQGRRDGYTF. The CDR3 DNA reads as TGCAGCGTCGAACAGGGGAGGAGAGATGGCTACACCTTC.

This clonotype was found many times. The chain joins TRBV28 to TRBJ1-2, with D possibly being TRBD1 (5 bases). The CDR3 runs to 15 residues. CDR1 is MDHEN, CDR2 SYDVKM, per germline. Trimming left V 5 bases short and J 3 bases short, with 16 bases between. The CDR3 bases are TGTGCCAGCAGTCTGACAGCACCCTGGGACTATGGCTACACCTTC. Its protein product is CASSLTAPWDYGYTF.

This clonotype was seen only a few times. The rearrangement links TRBV12-3 or TRBV12-4 to TRBJ1-6; no firm D call. This CDR3 comprises 14 residues. Trimming left V 8 bases short and J 7 bases short, with 15 bases between. The CDR3 loop reads CASARRQENSPLHF. In DNA form, the CDR3 reads TGTGCCAGCGCCCGAAGGCAGGAGAATTCACCCCTCCACTTT.

This clonotype was seen many times. The V gene is TRBV12-3 or TRBV12-4, the J gene TRBJ1-1; TRBD1 matches 7 bases. The CDR3 has 17 residues. V was clipped by 1 base and J by 3 bases; unmatched bases: 11. The CDR3 reads CASSLGAGGAYYTEAFF. DNA of the CDR3: TGTGCCAGCAGTTTAGGGGCAGGGGGTGCTTATTACACTGAAGCTTTCTTT.

In its sample, this clonotype was seen many times. V usage is TRBV6-4 and J usage is TRBJ2-7, with D perhaps matching TRBD2 (6 bases). The V gene's germline CDR1 is MRHNA and CDR2 SNTAGT. The CDR3 consists of 15 residues. V was shortened by 5 bases and J by 4 bases, with 18 bases between the two germline ends. The CDR3 region is CASSYLGAGRYEQYF. In DNA form, the CDR3 reads TGTGCCAGCAGTTATTTAGGGGCAGGGAGGTACGAGCAGTACTTC.

This clonotype was seen ten or more times. The CDR3 spells CASSYSLGGSFDYGYTF. CDR3 nucleotides: TGTGCCAGCAGTTACTCCCTTGGGGGAAGCTTTGACTATGGCTACACCTTC. The chain employs TRBV6-5 and TRBJ1-2; the D gene is possibly TRBD1 (5 bases). The CDR3 is made up of 17 amino acids. CDR1 is MNHEY, CDR2 SVGAGI, per germline. The V end was cut by 0 bases, the J end by 3 bases, with 17 bases between.

This clonotype has a count of ten or more. V and J are TRBV6-1 and TRBJ1-4; 7 bases fit TRBD1. The CDR3 totals 15 residues. J was trimmed by 5 bases and V by 7 bases; bases with no gene match: 10. Germline V lookup: CDR1 MNHNS, CDR2 SASEGT. CDR3 region: CASKSLPGGNEKLFF. For the CDR3, the DNA is TGTGCCAGCAAATCCCTCCCAGGGGGAAATGAAAAACTGTTTTTT.

The DNA of the CDR3 is TGTGCCAGCACCCCCCTAGCCTCAGAGACCCAGTACTTC. It specifies CASTPLASETQYF. The rearrangement uses TRBV7-9 and TRBJ2-5, with a weak D call TRBD2 (5 bases). Germline CDR1 SEHNR, CDR2 FQNEAQ (reference sequence). This CDR3 comprises 13 residues. The V end was cut by 7 bases, the J end by 4 bases, with 13 bases between.

Ten or more counts support this clonotype. The rearrangement uses TRBV20-1 and TRBJ2-7, with D possibly TRBD2 on 6 matching bases. Germline values: CDR1 DFQATT, CDR2 SNEGSKA (reference sequence). This CDR3 has 13 residues. Trimming pared 2 bases from V and 6 bases from J, leaving 14 bases between. The CDR3 DNA follows: TGCAGTGCTAGAAAAGCGGGTTTTACCGAGCAGTACTTC. It is translated as CSARKAGFTEQYF.

The chain carries TRBV6-1 and TRBJ1-6, with 7 positions matching TRBD1. J lost 7 bases, V lost 3 bases, and 9 bases had no gene match. The germline CDR1 and CDR2 sequences are MNHNS and SASEGT. The CDR3 runs 16 residues. The CDR3 DNA reads TGTGCCAGCAGTGACACCTCACAGGGGACCAATTCACCCCTCCACTTT. Translated, it gives CASSDTSQGTNSPLHF.

This clonotype was seen ten or more times. The chain combines TRBV12-3 or TRBV12-4 with TRBJ2-5; D is possibly TRBD1 or TRBD2 (5 bases each). The CDR3 length is 13 residues. Trimming removed 5 bases from V and 7 bases from J, with 14 bases in between. CDR3: CASSRDAGGTQYF. CDR3 DNA: TGTGCCAGCAGTCGTGACGCTGGGGGGACCCAGTACTTC.

This clonotype appeared many times. The chain couples TRBV5-1 to TRBJ2-7, with TRBD1 matching over 7 bases. CDR1 and CDR2 (germline): SGHRS, YFSETQ. Trimming removed 3 bases from V and 4 bases from J; junction bases left unmatched: 4. The CDR3 covers 13 residues. The CDR3 DNA reads as TGCGCCAGCAGCTCGGGACAGAGTTACGAGCAGTACTTC. The encoded protein is CASSSGQSYEQYF.

This clonotype occurred many times. DNA for the CDR3: TGTGCCAGCAGTACCGGGACAGGGTATGGCTACACCTTC. Its translation: CASSTGTGYGYTF. The chain has TRBV27 and TRBJ1-2; 9 bases align to TRBD1. Losses at the gene ends were 5 bases for V and 5 bases for J; bases not matched to a gene: 3. Germline assignment: CDR1 MNHEY and CDR2 SMNVEV (reference sequence). This CDR3 region has 13 residues.

This clonotype was recorded many times. This chain joins TRBV28 and TRBJ2-5, with 11 bases matching TRBD2. Germline CDR1 and CDR2: MDHEN and SYDVKM. The V and J ends lost 3 bases and 3 bases, in that order; junction bases with no gene match: 3. The CDR3 length is 15 residues. Written as DNA, the CDR3 is TGTGCCAGCAGTTTTGGGACTAGCGGAGAAGAGACCCAGTACTTC. It is translated as CASSFGTSGEETQYF.

As to this clonotype: The CDR3 does not end in the conserved phenylalanine or tryptophan, so this is likely a read error. The limits of the CDR3 on the DNA are not certain, so only TCRdb's listed CDR3 is given. The chain uses TRBV6-1 and TRBJ1-1; no DNA check was done on the table's D call, TRBD1. Germline-derived CDR1 and CDR2 are MNHNS and SASEGT. The CDR3 comprises 15 residues, both ends counted. The CDR3 loop is CASSEEGQGATEACL.

This clonotype was found many times. The CDR3 spells CSGSLGLKTQYF. CDR3 in DNA: TGCAGCGGCAGCTTGGGCCTGAAGACCCAGTACTTC. The chain uses TRBV29-1 and TRBJ2-5; D call uncertain. Germline V gene sequence: CDR1 SQVTM, CDR2 ANQGSEA. Trimming shortened V by 7 bases and J by 6 bases, and 15 bases separated the two germline ends. The CDR3 is 12 amino acids.

This chain joins TRBV27 and TRBJ1-2; D not resolved. Germline V gene lookup returns CDR1 MNHEY and CDR2 SMNVEV (reference sequence). The CDR3 has 11 residues. The ends were cut back, 8 bases at V and 8 bases at J, with 12 bases in the middle. In DNA form, the CDR3 reads TGTGCCAGCGGGTTCCGCGGGGGCTACACCTTC. Encoded protein: CASGFRGGYTF.

In its sample, this clonotype was seen a few times. CDR3 nucleotides: TGCGCCAGCAGCGCCCAGAGTTCTGGAAACACCATATATTTT. Protein product: CASSAQSSGNTIYF. This sequence joins TRBV5-1 and TRBJ1-3; D remains ambiguous. The germline V gene encodes CDR1 SGHRS and CDR2 YFSETQ. There are 14 residues in the CDR3. The ends were cut back, 4 bases at V and 1 base at J, with 9 bases in the middle.

This clonotype was counted many times. This sequence joins TRBV29-1 and TRBJ2-7; 9 nucleotides agree with TRBD1. Trimming at V came to 3 bases and at J to 4 bases, leaving 4 bases not matched to a gene. The CDR3 totals 13 residues. Germline V gives CDR1 SQVTM, CDR2 ANQGSEA. The CDR3 is CSVEGTGQYEQYF. In DNA form, the CDR3 reads TGCAGCGTTGAGGGGACAGGGCAATACGAGCAGTACTTC.

V and J are TRBV19 and TRBJ2-4, with D perhaps TRBD2 (6 bases). The CDR3 totals 20 residues. V lost 3 bases and J 6 bases, leaving 30 bases between the germline ends. CDR1 and CDR2 from the germline V gene are LNHDA and SQIVND (reference sequence). The CDR3 DNA reads as TGTGCCAGTAGTATTTATTCAGGGCCGGTTAGCGGAGCACTCGGAAACATTCAGTACTTC. Its protein product is CASSIYSGPVSGALGNIQYF.

This clonotype was seen repeatedly, ten times or more. The chain joins TRBV10-3 to TRBJ1-2, with 8 bases that match TRBD1. After removal of 4 bases from V and 7 bases from J, the junction contained 11 bases not matched to a gene. The CDR3 runs 15 residues. The germline V gene encodes CDR1 ENHRY and CDR2 SYGVKD. As DNA, the CDR3 is TGTGCCATCAGTGTCCCGGGCAGGGGGCACGCTGGCTACACCTTC. Amino acid sequence: CAISVPGRGHAGYTF.